This T cell receptor (beta chain) comes out of a study of blood T cell repertoires in COVID-19. CDR1 is MNHNS, CDR2 SASEGT, per germline. V lost 4 bases and J 2 bases, leaving 14 bases between the germline ends. This CDR3 comprises 15 residues. Recovered participants had two consecutive negative NP/OP PCR tests, healthcare professional clearance, or symptom resolution. The data were produced by immunoSEQ multiplex PCR, yet TCRdb's version contains in-frame clones alone and is incomplete. The table lists about 400,000 clones, around nine tenths of them singletons. The receptor's source is a woman aged 30 to 39 who had recovered from COVID-19. The rearrangement joins TRBV6-1 to TRBJ1-2; possible D gene TRBD1, 6 bases. The source material was PBMCs or T cells enriched from blood (not recorded which). CDR3 in amino acids: CASSGQLGQNYGYTF. In DNA, the CDR3 is TGTGCCAGCAGTGGCCAGTTAGGACAGAACTATGGCTACACCTTC.